A selection of T cell receptor beta chains follows, all from one sample in a study of shared clonotypes between healthy human individuals. This table comes from immunoSEQ multiplex PCR, and its TCRdb copy is limited to in-frame clones, with some not included. This table holds some 2,000,000 clones, roughly 94% found once. The specimen sequenced was naive CD4+ T cells sorted from blood. The receptor source for this set is a man aged 18-30 years in good health. CDR3s include the opening cysteine and the closing phenylalanine or tryptophan. Each record gives: clone size, J gene, V gene, CDR3 protein. Only some rows state a clone size, as once, few, many or a class for expanded clones.

>NA|TRBJ1-1|TRBV5-1
CASSPGQGMNTEAFF
>NA|TRBJ1-2|TRBV27
CASRADRTSCGYTF
>NA|TRBJ2-1|TRBV5-3
CARSLTPGQGSKESLYNEQFF
>NA|TRBJ1-5|TRBV7-9
CASSRGPGGQPQHF
>NA|TRBJ1-5|TRBV19
CASRSPGTQPQHF
>NA|TRBJ2-5|TRBV20-1
CSAIAQETQYF
>NA|TRBJ2-7|TRBV27
CASSQVGSGRRGYEQYF
>NA|TRBJ1-3|TRBV7-2
CASSLEGGRGNTIYF
>once|TRBJ2-7|TRBV30
CAWSRLAIYEQYF
>NA|TRBJ1-5|TRBV18
CASSPQGGDQPQHF
>NA|TRBJ2-6|TRBV2
CASSLTHSGANVLTF
>NA|TRBJ1-2|TRBV5-4
CASSSTTYGYTF
>NA|TRBJ2-7|TRBV6-5
CASSREGYEQYF
>NA|NA|TRBV7-2
CASSLALTSLPEQYF
>NA|TRBJ2-7|TRBV10-3
CAISESMSWYEQYF
>NA|TRBJ1-1|TRBV30
CAWSLAVETEAFF
>many|TRBJ1-2|TRBV30
CAWSVYYTGYTF
>NA|TRBJ2-7|TRBV5-1
CASSLAPGQSYEQYF
>NA|TRBJ1-1|TRBV4-1
CASSQVYMVVGQGDEAFF
>once|TRBJ1-2|TRBV28
CASSSGDSDYGYTF
>NA|TRBJ2-4|TRBV10-1
CASSEGGRAREDIQYF
>NA|TRBJ2-2|TRBV5-1
CASSMTGELFF
>once|TRBJ2-7|TRBV10-3
CAISESTGTSVGSYEQYF
>NA|TRBJ1-1|TRBV28
CASSPIGGSTEAFF
>NA|TRBJ2-3|TRBV6-1
CASSEGGSTDTQYF
>NA|TRBJ2-3|TRBV5-4
CASSLPEHPSTDTQYF
>NA|TRBJ1-4|TRBV2
CASSSQGVREKLFF
>few|TRBJ1-2|TRBV5-1
CASSPSDRRYGYTF
>NA|TRBJ1-3|TRBV25-1
CASSEEGLGGNTIYF
>NA|TRBJ2-3|TRBV6-1
CASKWEATDTQYF
>NA|TRBJ2-1|TRBV10-3
CAISESVTHNEQFF
>NA|TRBJ1-1|TRBV2
CASSVSGGTEAFF
>NA|TRBJ2-5|TRBV28
CASSPPLGTSGGPMETQYF
>NA|TRBJ1-4|TRBV6-5
CASSEDGYNEKLFF
>few|TRBJ2-5|TRBV6-5
CASKKVAVETQYF
>once|TRBJ2-5|TRBV5-1
CASSSGYPAETQYF
>NA|TRBJ2-7|TRBV9
CASSAGGLAGNYEQYF
>NA|TRBJ2-1|TRBV6-5
CASSYSLERAYNEQFF
>NA|TRBJ1-5|TRBV6-6
CASRQGAEPQHF
>NA|TRBJ2-5|TRBV5-8
CATRSVRTQETQYF
>NA|TRBJ1-3|TRBV9
CASSVEGSSGNTIYF
>NA|TRBJ2-6|TRBV7-9
CASSLGRVVVSGANVLTF
>NA|TRBJ1-4|TRBV6-1
CASSELVDTVIGEKLFF
>NA|TRBJ1-1|TRBV11-2
CASSYAGGSTEAFF
>NA|TRBJ2-2|TRBV7-2
CASSLELLATGELFF
>once|TRBJ2-5|TRBV6-1
CASSDGRASGRTTQETQYF
>few|TRBJ1-6|TRBV11-2
CASSLRSAATNSPLHF
>NA|TRBJ1-5|TRBV5-1
CASSLGRLGAGQPQHF
>NA|TRBJ2-7|TRBV5-1
CASSSGGAVTYEQYF
>NA|TRBJ2-5|TRBV6-5
CASSYDRGGQETQYF
>NA|TRBJ2-7|TRBV5-1
CASSLLGQSSYEQYF
>NA|TRBJ1-6|TRBV28
CASSLFGGGLNSPLHF
>NA|TRBJ2-1|TRBV9
CASSADYNEQFF
>NA|TRBJ2-7|TRBV30
CAWDSGQNYEQYF
>NA|TRBJ2-1|TRBV6-6
CASRDNTSGEQFF
>NA|TRBJ2-2|TRBV11-3
CASSQGLAGKNTGELFF
>NA|TRBJ1-3|TRBV19
CASSIGVTGNTIYF
>NA|TRBJ1-4|TRBV7-9
CASSLGVGRSSEKLFF
>NA|TRBJ1-4|TRBV7-8
CASTRTGGDEKLFF
>NA|TRBJ2-1|TRBV5-1
CASSTGTGTFNEQFF